This T cell receptor (beta chain) was identified during a study of blood T cell repertoires in COVID-19. Turning to the study itself: Acute-phase and convalescent COVID-19 samples originated in the United States, Italy and Spain. The analysed material was cDNA or gDNA that came from T cells, B-cell-depleted T cells, or PBMCs.

Profiling relied on immunoSEQ multiplex PCR, and the TCRdb table lists in-frame clones only, not all of them. In the table there are fewer than 250,000 clones, roughly 80% of which are singletons. Recruited during active infection, patients (from Seattle) were subsequently followed longitudinally. Germline-derived CDR1 and CDR2 are MDHEN and SYDVKM. Deletions cut 6 bases from V and 4 bases from J, with 19 bases between. The CDR3 totals 15 residues. The sample was peripheral blood. The sequence came from a woman of 80 years or more with COVID-19, enrolled during active disease. The J gene is TRBJ2-7, the V gene TRBV28; D perhaps matches TRBD1 (6 bases). CDR3 amino acids: CASSSELRGLYEQYF. In DNA, the CDR3 is TGTGCCAGCAGCTCCGAACTAAGGGGGTTGTACGAGCAGTACTTC.